This TCR beta chain was documented in a study of blood T cell repertoires in COVID-19. Study background: Sites across the United States, Italy and Spain contributed samples from acute and convalescent COVID-19. The cDNA or gDNA used as material had been derived from T cells, B-cell-depleted T cells, or PBMCs.

Here immunoSEQ multiplex PCR was the method, and the copy in TCRdb shows in-frame clones only, minus some. This table has hundreds of thousands of clones, more than 80% appearing once. V was cut by 5 bases and J by 15 bases, with 14 bases left in between. The CDR3 runs 11 residues. The study counted Cohort 3 donors as recovered given two negative PCRs, clearance, or symptom resolution. The sequencing input was PBMCs or T cells enriched from blood (not recorded which). V is TRBV12-3 or TRBV12-4 and J is TRBJ1-5; tentative D call: TRBD1 (5 bases). The TCR was taken from a man aged 25-45 years who had recovered from COVID-19. The CDR3 region has the DNA TGTGCCAGCAGTGGAGACAGCCCGTTGCATTTT. Translation: CASSGDSPLHF.